This T cell receptor (beta chain) was found in a study of T cell repertoires in cytomegalovirus infection. The wider study: HLA-B-restricted CMV epitopes that are well studied, plus recently identified HLA-C-restricted ones, were used by the study. CMV infection and matching HLA type were both indicated by public TCR beta signatures. Whole-study findings and limits: HLA-C-restricted CMV clonotypes gave the most frequent clonotype in two of eight donors. Carriers of CMV plus the relevant HLA were identified by cumulative public TCR beta family frequency.

From the reads, TCRdb called clonotypes with MiXCR, one entry per CDR3 protein. The table includes hundreds of thousands of distinct CDR3 sequences, 30% to 40% detected once. Germline V gene sequence: CDR1 SGHKS, CDR2 YYEKEE (reference sequence). V trimming: 0 bases; J trimming: 7 bases; junction bases outside the gene matches: 15. This CDR3 spans 18 amino acids. This clonotype was counted a few times. The antigen remains undetermined. The V call is TRBV5-5, the J call TRBJ2-1; 8 nucleotides line up with TRBD2. This receptor was taken from a human donor in good health (CMV status not recorded). Some clones in this sample may be carry-over from other donors' samples. The starting material was cultured CD8+ T cells from PBMCs, obtained from culture after CMV antigen stimulation. In DNA, the CDR3 is TGTGCCAGCAGCTTGGTGGTCTTGGGTCGGGGGGGACGGAATGAGCAGTTCTTC. Its translation: CASSLVVLGRGGRNEQFF.